The 5 T cell receptor beta chains reported below all come from one sample, sequenced in a study of cytotoxic CD8 clonotypes in ibrutinib-treated CLL. Clones were sequenced by immunoSEQ multiplex PCR, and TCRdb holds only the in-frame ones, with some missing. Of hundreds of thousands of clones in the sample, 70% were seen once. The sequencing used PBMCs, collected after 24 months of ibrutinib treatment. These receptors came from a human donor with chronic lymphocytic leukemia.

This chain joins TRBV28 and TRBJ2-7; tentatively, D is TRBD1 (7 bases). The germline V gene encodes CDR1 MDHEN and CDR2 SYDVKM. The CDR3 loop spans 15 amino acids. Trimming shortened V by 8 bases and J by 0 bases, and 17 bases separated the two germline ends. The CDR3 region is CASRPGDSSSYEQYF. As DNA, the CDR3 is TGTGCCAGCCGTCCGGGGGACAGTAGCTCCTACGAGCAGTACTTC.

The chain links TRBV21-1 to TRBJ2-1; the table assigns TRBD2, which was not confirmed against the DNA. TRBV21-1 is labeled a pseudogene. The CDR3 length is 18 residues. CDR3 amino acids: CASSPVLTGTNIEGKQFF. CDR3 bases: TGTGCCAGCAGCCCAGTACTAACCGGGACTAATATCGAGGGGAAGCAGTTCTTC.

The V gene is TRBV7-3, the J gene TRBJ2-1, with 10 bases matching TRBD2. The germline gives CDR1 SGHTA, CDR2 FQGTGA. CDR3 size: 14 residues. Trimming took 4 bases from V and 6 from J; bases not matched to a gene: 3. The CDR3 nucleotides are TGTGCCAGCAGCTGGAGCGGGAGGGCCAATGAGCAGTTCTTC. Protein: CASSWSGRANEQFF.

The chain employs TRBV6-4 and TRBJ2-3, with TRBD1 matching over 8 bases. Looked up from germline, CDR1 is MRHNA and CDR2 is SNTAGT. J was trimmed by 2 bases and V by 6 bases; bases with no gene match: 4. CDR3 length: 14 residues. In nucleotides, the CDR3 is TGTGCCAGCAGCCAGGGGGCACCCACAGATACGCAGTATTTT. Translating gives CASSQGAPTDTQYF.

This rearrangement joins TRBV30 to TRBJ2-3; 7 nucleotides match TRBD2. J was trimmed by 1 base and V by 3 bases; bases with no gene match: 10. CDR1 GTSNPN and CDR2 SVGIG come from the germline V gene (reference sequence). The CDR3 spans 16 residues. CDR3 amino acids: CAWSGGSGPRTDTQYF. The CDR3 DNA sequence: TGTGCCTGGAGCGGCGGGAGCGGGCCCCGCACAGATACGCAGTATTTT.